The clone carrying this T cell receptor beta chain appeared a single time. Authors' processing steps: Estimated nucleated cell counts came from reference gene primer amplification. Only in-frame clones appear in the TCRdb table, and some are missing; sequencing was by immunoSEQ multiplex PCR. That table gives V, J and clone size, and the DNA gave D and trimming. Among approximately 270,000 clones, approximately 86% were seen once, and the ten largest hold approximately 9%. The data were obtained in a study of blood T cell repertoires in COVID-19. Study information: The samples span acute and convalescent COVID-19 from the United States, Italy and Spain.

Looked up from germline, CDR1 is SGHRS and CDR2 is YFSETQ. Between the trimmed V and J ends, which lost 5 bases and 6 bases, there was a span of 15 bases. The CDR3 extends over 14 amino acids. The chain couples TRBV5-1 to TRBJ2-1; tentative D call: TRBD1 (6 bases). This receptor was taken from a man aged 35 to 55 with active or convalescent COVID-19. Specimen: peripheral blood. For the CDR3, the DNA is TGCGCCAGCAGTCAATGGCTAGGGGGCAATGAGCAGTTCTTC. The encoded protein is CASSQWLGGNEQFF. The full variable domain, its missing parts supplied by reference TRBV5-1 and TRBJ2-1, is KAGVTQTPRYLIKTRGQQVTLSCSPISGHRSVSWYQQTPGQGLQFLFEYFSETQRNKGNFPGRFSGRQFSNSRSEMNVSTLELGDSALYLCASSQWLGGNEQFFGPGTRLTVL.